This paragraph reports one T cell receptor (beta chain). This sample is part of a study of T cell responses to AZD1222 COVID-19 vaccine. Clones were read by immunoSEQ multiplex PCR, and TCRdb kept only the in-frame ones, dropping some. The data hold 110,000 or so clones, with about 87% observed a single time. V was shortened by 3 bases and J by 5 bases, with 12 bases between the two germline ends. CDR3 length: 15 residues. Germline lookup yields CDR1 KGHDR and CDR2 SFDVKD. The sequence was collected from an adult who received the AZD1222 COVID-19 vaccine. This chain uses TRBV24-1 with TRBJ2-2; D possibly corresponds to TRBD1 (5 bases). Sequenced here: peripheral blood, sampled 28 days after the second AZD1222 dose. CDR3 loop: CATSDRTLPTGELFF. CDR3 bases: TGTGCCACCAGTGATAGGACACTCCCTACCGGGGAGCTGTTTTTT.